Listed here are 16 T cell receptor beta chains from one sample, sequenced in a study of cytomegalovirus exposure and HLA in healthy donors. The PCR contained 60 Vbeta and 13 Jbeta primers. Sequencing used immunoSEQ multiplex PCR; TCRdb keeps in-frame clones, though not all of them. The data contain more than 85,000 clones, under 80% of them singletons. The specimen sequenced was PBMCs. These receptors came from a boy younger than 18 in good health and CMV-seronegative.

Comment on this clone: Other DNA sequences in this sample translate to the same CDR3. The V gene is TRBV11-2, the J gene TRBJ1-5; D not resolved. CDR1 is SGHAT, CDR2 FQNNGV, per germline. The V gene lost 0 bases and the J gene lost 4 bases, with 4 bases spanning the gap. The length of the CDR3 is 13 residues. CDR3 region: CASSLDRNQPQHF. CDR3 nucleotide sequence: TGTGCCAGCAGCTTAGATCGGAATCAGCCCCAGCATTTT.

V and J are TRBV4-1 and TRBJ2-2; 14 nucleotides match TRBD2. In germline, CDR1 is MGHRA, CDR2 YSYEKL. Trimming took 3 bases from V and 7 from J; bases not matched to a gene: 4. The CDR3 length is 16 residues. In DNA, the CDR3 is TGCGCCAGCAGCCAGGGACTAGCGGGGGCGAACGGGGAGCTGTTTTTT. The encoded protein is CASSQGLAGANGELFF.

CDR3 amino acids: CASTYGRGMNTEAFF. Written as DNA, the CDR3 is TGTGCCAGCACCTACGGGAGGGGGATGAACACTGAAGCTTTCTTT. This chain connects TRBV6-6 to TRBJ1-1, with D tentatively TRBD1 (6 bases). Germline V gene sequence: CDR1 MNHNY, CDR2 SVGAGI (reference sequence). The length of the CDR3 is 15 residues. V lost 7 bases and J lost 0, with 15 bases in between.

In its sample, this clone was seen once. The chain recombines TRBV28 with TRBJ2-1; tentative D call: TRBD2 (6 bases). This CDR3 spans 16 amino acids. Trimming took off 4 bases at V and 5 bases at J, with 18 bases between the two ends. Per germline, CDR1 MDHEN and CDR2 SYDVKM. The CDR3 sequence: CASSYRGISVHNEQFF. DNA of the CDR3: TGTGCCAGCAGTTACCGGGGGATTAGCGTGCACAATGAGCAGTTCTTC. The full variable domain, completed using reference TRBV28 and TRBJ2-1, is DVKVTQSSRYLVKRTGEKVFLECVQDMDHENMFWYRQDPGLGLRLIYFSYDVKMKEKGDIPEGYSVSREKKERFSLILESASTNQTSMYLCASSYRGISVHNEQFFGPGTRLTVL.

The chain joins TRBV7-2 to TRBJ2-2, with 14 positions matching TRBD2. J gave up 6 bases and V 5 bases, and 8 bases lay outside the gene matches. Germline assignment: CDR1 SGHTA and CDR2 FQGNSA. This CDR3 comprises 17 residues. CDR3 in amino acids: CASSEGLAGVLAGELFF. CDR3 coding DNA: TGTGCCAGCAGCGAGGGACTAGCGGGAGTCTTAGCCGGGGAGCTGTTTTTT.

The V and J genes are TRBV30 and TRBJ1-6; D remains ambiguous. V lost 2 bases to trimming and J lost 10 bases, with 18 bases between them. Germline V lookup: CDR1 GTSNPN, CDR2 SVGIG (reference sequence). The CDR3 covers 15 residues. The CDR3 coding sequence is TGTGCCTGGAGTAAGATCGAGGGTTTACGATCACCCCTCCACTTT. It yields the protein CAWSKIEGLRSPLHF.

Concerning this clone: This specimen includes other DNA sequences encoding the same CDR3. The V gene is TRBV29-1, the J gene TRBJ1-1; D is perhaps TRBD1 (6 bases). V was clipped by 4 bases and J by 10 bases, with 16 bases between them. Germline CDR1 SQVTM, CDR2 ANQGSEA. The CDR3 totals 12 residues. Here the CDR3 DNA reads TGCAGCGTTGTTTCTGGGGGCGAGCGAGCTTTCTTT. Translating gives CSVVSGGERAFF.

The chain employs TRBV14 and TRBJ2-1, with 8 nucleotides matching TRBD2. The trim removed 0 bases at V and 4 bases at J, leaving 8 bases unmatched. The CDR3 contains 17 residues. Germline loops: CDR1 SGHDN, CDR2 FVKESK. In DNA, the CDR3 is TGTGCCAGCAGCCAAGAATGGACAGCGGGAGTATACAATGAGCAGTTCTTC. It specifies CASSQEWTAGVYNEQFF.

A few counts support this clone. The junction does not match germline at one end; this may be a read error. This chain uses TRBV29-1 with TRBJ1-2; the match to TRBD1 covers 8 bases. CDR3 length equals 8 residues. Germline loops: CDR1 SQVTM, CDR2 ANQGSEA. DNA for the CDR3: TGCAGCGGCGGGACAGGAGCTTTC. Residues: CSGGTGAF.

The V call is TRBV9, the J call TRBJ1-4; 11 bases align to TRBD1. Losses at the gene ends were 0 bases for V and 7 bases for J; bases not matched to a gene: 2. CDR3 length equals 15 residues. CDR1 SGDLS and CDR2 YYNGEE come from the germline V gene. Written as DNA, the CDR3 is TGTGCCAGCAGCGTAGGAGGGACAGGGGGTGAAAAACTGTTTTTT. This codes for CASSVGGTGGEKLFF.

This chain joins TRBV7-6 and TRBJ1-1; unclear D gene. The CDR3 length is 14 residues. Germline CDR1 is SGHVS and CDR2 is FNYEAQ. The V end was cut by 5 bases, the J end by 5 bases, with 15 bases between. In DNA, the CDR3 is TGTGCCAGCAGCCCCTGGGAGGCTAGGACTGAAGCTTTCTTT. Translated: CASSPWEARTEAFF. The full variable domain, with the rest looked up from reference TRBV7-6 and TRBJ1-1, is GAGVSQSPRYKVTKRGQDVALRCDPISGHVSLYWYRQALGQGPEFLTYFNYEAQQDKSGLPNDRFSAERPEGSISTLTIQRTEQRDSAMYRCASSPWEARTEAFFGQGTRLTVV.

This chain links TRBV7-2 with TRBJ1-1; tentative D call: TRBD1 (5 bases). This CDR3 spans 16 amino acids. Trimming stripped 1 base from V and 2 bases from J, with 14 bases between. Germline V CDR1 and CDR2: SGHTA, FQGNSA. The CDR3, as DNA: TGTGCCAGCAGCTTAGGTCGCCGACAGCTAAACACTGAAGCTTTCTTT. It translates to CASSLGRRQLNTEAFF.

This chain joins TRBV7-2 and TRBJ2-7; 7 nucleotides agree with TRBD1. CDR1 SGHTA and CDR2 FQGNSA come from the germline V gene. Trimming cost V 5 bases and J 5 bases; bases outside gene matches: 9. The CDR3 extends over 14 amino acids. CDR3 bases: TGTGCCAGCAGCGAGACAGGGCCCGGGGACGAGCAGTACTTC. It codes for CASSETGPGDEQYF.

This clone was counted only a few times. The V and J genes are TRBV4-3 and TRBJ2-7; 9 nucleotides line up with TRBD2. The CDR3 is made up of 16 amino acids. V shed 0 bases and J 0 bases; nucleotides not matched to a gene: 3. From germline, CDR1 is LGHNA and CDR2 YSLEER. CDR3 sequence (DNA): TGCGCCAGCAGCCAAGACAGTAGCGGGAGCTCCTACGAGCAGTACTTC. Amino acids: CASSQDSSGSSYEQYF.

The CDR3 loop reads CASSVIQGSQETQYF. The CDR3 DNA is TGTGCCAGCAGCGTAATACAGGGATCCCAAGAGACCCAGTACTTC. The chain carries TRBV9 and TRBJ2-5; weak D call: TRBD1 (6 bases). This CDR3 region has 15 residues. The V and J ends lost 1 base and 1 base respectively, with 11 bases between them. Germline loops: CDR1 SGDLS, CDR2 YYNGEE.

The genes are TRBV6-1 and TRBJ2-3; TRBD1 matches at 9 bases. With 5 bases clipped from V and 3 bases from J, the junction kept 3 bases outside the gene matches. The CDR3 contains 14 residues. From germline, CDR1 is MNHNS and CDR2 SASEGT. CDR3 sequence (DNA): TGTGCCAGCAGTCCGGGACAGGGTACAGATACGCAGTATTTT. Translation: CASSPGQGTDTQYF.